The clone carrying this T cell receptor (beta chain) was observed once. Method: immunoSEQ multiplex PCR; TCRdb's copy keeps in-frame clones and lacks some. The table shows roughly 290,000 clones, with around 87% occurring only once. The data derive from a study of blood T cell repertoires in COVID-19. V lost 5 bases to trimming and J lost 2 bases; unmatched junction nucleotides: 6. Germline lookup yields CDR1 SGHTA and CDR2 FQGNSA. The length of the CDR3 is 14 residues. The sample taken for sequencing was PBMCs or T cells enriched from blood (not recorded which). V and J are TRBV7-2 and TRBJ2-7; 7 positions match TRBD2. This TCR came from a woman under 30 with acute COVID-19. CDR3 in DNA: TGTGCCAGCAGCGCAGGACTAGTCGCCTACGAGCAGTACTTC. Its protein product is CASSAGLVAYEQYF. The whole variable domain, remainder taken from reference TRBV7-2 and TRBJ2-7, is GAGVSQSPSNKVTEKGKDVELRCDPISGHTALYWYRQSLGQGLEFLIYFQGNSAPDKSGLPSDRFSAERTGGSVSTLTIQRTQQEDSAVYLCASSAGLVAYEQYFGPGTRLTVT.